Below, 24 T cell receptor beta chains from the same sample are listed, as sequenced in a study of cytomegalovirus exposure and HLA in healthy donors. Both 60 Vbeta primers and 13 Jbeta primers went into the PCR. Repertoires were generated with immunoSEQ multiplex PCR, while TCRdb's copy carries only in-frame clones and drops some. Among around 150,000 clones, 68% were seen once, and the ten largest hold more than 9%. The sample comprised PBMCs. The receptors were sampled from a man between 25 and 39 years old in good health and CMV-seropositive.

This clone showed up just a few times. The gene calls are TRBV5-1 and TRBJ2-5, with 8 bases that match TRBD1. V shed 5 bases, J shed 2 bases, and the junction held 2 bases outside the gene matches. Germline V CDR1 and CDR2: SGHRS, YFSETQ. The CDR3 totals 13 residues. CDR3 DNA sequence: TGCGCCAGCAGGGACAGGGAGCAAGAGACCCAGTACTTC. It is translated as CASRDREQETQYF.

The DNA for the CDR3 is TGTGCCAGCACCCATAGATCGGGCTACACCTTC. It translates to CASTHRSGYTF. The V call is TRBV6-1, the J call TRBJ1-2; D gene unclear. The CDR3 sequence is 11 residues long. Germline V gene data show CDR1 as MNHNS and CDR2 as SASEGT. Trimming stripped 7 bases from V and 8 bases from J, with 11 bases between.

The sample holds a few counts of this clone. The chain combines TRBV5-1 with TRBJ2-2; 11 nucleotides line up with TRBD2. J gave up 2 bases and V 4 bases, and 4 bases lay outside the gene matches. Per germline, CDR1 SGHRS and CDR2 YFSETQ. The CDR3 consists of 16 residues. The CDR3 sequence is CASSAGLAGNTGELFF. The CDR3 coding sequence is TGCGCCAGCAGCGCCGGACTAGCGGGCAACACCGGGGAGCTGTTTTTT. The full variable domain, completed using reference TRBV5-1 and TRBJ2-2, is KAGVTQTPRYLIKTRGQQVTLSCSPISGHRSVSWYQQTPGQGLQFLFEYFSETQRNKGNFPGRFSGRQFSNSRSEMNVSTLELGDSALYLCASSAGLAGNTGELFFGEGSRLTVL.

The CDR3: CAWRIRGSGNTIYF. CDR3 nucleotides: TGTGCCTGGAGGATACGAGGGTCCGGAAACACCATATATTTT. V and J are TRBV30 and TRBJ1-3; D unclear. Germline CDR1 and CDR2: GTSNPN and SVGIG (reference sequence). V gave up 3 bases and J gave up 4 bases, with 13 bases separating them. There are 14 residues in the CDR3.

The chain recombines TRBV7-9 with TRBJ2-2, with 8 bases lining up with TRBD2. Per germline, CDR1 SEHNR and CDR2 FQNEAQ (reference sequence). The CDR3 sequence is 16 residues long. With 5 bases clipped from V and 4 bases from J, the junction kept 9 bases outside the gene matches. In DNA form, the CDR3 reads TGTGCCAGCAGCGATAACCCGACTAGCGCCACCGGGGAGCTGTTTTTT. Its protein is CASSDNPTSATGELFF.

This rearrangement joins TRBV29-1 to TRBJ2-5, with 7 bases that match TRBD2. V lost 4 bases, J lost 1 base, and 3 bases stayed unmatched. The CDR3 runs 13 residues. Germline V gives CDR1 SQVTM, CDR2 ANQGSEA. The CDR3 loop is CSVVGGVQETQYF. The CDR3, as DNA: TGCAGCGTTGTTGGGGGGGTCCAAGAGACCCAGTACTTC. Filled out from reference TRBV29-1 and TRBJ2-5, the complete variable domain reads SAVISQKPSRDICQRGTSLTIQCQVDSQVTMMFWYRQQPGQSLTLIATANQGSEATYESGFVIDKFPISRPNLTFSTLTVSNMSPEDSSIYLCSVVGGVQETQYFGPGTRLLVL.

This chain connects TRBV5-1 to TRBJ1-2; 7 nucleotides match TRBD1. This CDR3 region has 13 residues. CDR1 and CDR2 (germline): SGHRS, YFSETQ. The V and J ends lost 4 bases and 2 bases, in that order; junction bases with no gene match: 2. For the CDR3, the DNA is TGCGCCAGCAGCCGACAGGGAAACTATGGCTACACCTTC. Its translation: CASSRQGNYGYTF.

The V gene is TRBV27, the J gene TRBJ2-7; TRBD2 matches at 7 bases. The germline V gene encodes CDR1 MNHEY and CDR2 SMNVEV (reference sequence). V gave up 3 bases and J gave up 5 bases; unmatched junction bases: 4. This CDR3 comprises 13 residues. CDR3 bases: TGTGCCAGCAGTTTGACTAGCCGCCACGAGCAGTACTTC. It specifies CASSLTSRHEQYF.

The chain's CDR3 is CASSLGAGKGTEAFF. The CDR3 DNA follows: TGTGCCAGCAGCTTAGGGGCCGGGAAAGGAACTGAAGCTTTCTTT. The chain is built from TRBV13 and TRBJ1-1, with D unclear. This CDR3 region has 15 residues. The germline V and J ends were trimmed by 0 bases and 5 bases, with 13 bases remaining between them. CDR1 PRHDT and CDR2 FYEKMQ come from the germline V gene (reference sequence).

The chain recombines TRBV6-5 with TRBJ2-1; 8 nucleotides agree with TRBD2. V lost 0 bases to trimming and J lost 6 bases; unmatched junction nucleotides: 4. The CDR3 has 15 amino acids. CDR1 and CDR2 from the germline V gene are MNHEY and SVGAGI. The DNA for the CDR3 is TGTGCCAGCAGTTACTCGAGCGGGAGCCCCAATGAGCAGTTCTTC. It translates to CASSYSSGSPNEQFF.

CDR3 loop: CASSDRGPGANVLTF. CDR3 coding DNA: TGTGCCAGCAGCGACAGGGGGCCTGGGGCCAACGTCCTGACTTTC. This chain links TRBV2 with TRBJ2-6, with 10 bases aligning to TRBD1. The CDR3 has 15 amino acids. Germline-derived CDR1 and CDR2 are SNHLY and FYNNEI. The V and J ends lost 6 bases and 2 bases, in that order; junction bases with no gene match: 1.

V is TRBV5-1 and J is TRBJ1-1; D is perhaps TRBD1 (6 bases). CDR3 length: 12 residues. The V gene's germline CDR1 is SGHRS and CDR2 YFSETQ. The V end lost 5 bases, the J end lost 4 bases, and 9 bases lay between the germline ends. This chain's CDR3 is CASRDSSTEAFF. DNA of the CDR3: TGCGCCAGCAGGGACAGCTCCACTGAAGCTTTCTTT.

Only a few counts were recorded for this clone. This chain links TRBV5-1 with TRBJ2-5; D possibly corresponds to TRBD1 (6 bases). CDR1 and CDR2 (germline): SGHRS, YFSETQ. The CDR3 is made up of 13 amino acids. V shed 3 bases and J shed 5 bases, with 11 bases lying between them. The CDR3 bases are TGCGCCAGCAGCTCACAGGGTACGGAGACCCAGTACTTC. Translation: CASSSQGTETQYF.

This chain uses TRBV5-5 with TRBJ1-2; no clear D. The CDR3 extends over 13 amino acids. Trimming took 4 bases from V and 8 from J, leaving 15 bases between them. Germline-derived CDR1 and CDR2 are SGHKS and YYEKEE (reference sequence). The CDR3 DNA follows: TGTGCCAGCAGCGATGGACTTCACTGGGGCTACACCTTC. It codes for CASSDGLHWGYTF. Combining the CDR3 with reference TRBV5-5 and TRBJ1-2 gives the whole variable domain DAGVTQSPTHLIKTRGQQVTLRCSPISGHKSVSWYQQVLGQGPQFIFQYYEKEERGRGNFPDRFSARQFPNYSSELNVNALLLGDSALYLCASSDGLHWGYTFGSGTRLTVV.

The rearrangement links TRBV18 to TRBJ2-3; D is undetermined. CDR1 is KGHSH, CDR2 LQKENI, per germline. Trimming took 0 bases from V and 3 from J, leaving 13 bases between them. The CDR3 is 16 residues long. The CDR3 sequence is CASSPPGPKRTDTQYF. CDR3 in DNA: TGTGCCAGCTCACCACCGGGCCCCAAACGGACAGATACGCAGTATTTT.

CDR3 sequence reads: CASKIAPEVLREQYF. CDR3 coding DNA: TGTGCCAGCAAAATCGCCCCGGAGGTTCTACGCGAGCAGTACTTC. The chain recombines TRBV2 with TRBJ2-7, with D possibly TRBD2 on 5 matching bases. The germline V gene has CDR1 SNHLY and CDR2 FYNNEI. The CDR3 has 15 residues. V lost 7 bases, J lost 6 bases, and 22 bases lay in between. Together with reference TRBV2 and TRBJ2-7, the CDR3 gives the full variable domain: EPEVTQTPSHQVTQMGQEVILRCVPISNHLYFYWYRQILGQKVEFLVSFYNNEISEKSEIFDDQFSVERPDGSNFTLKIRSTKLEDSAMYFCASKIAPEVLREQYFGPGTRLTVT.

This clone was seen only a few times. The genes are TRBV2 and TRBJ2-7; possible D gene TRBD1, 6 bases. The CDR3 covers 14 residues. Trimming took off 0 bases at V and 7 bases at J, with 13 bases between the two ends. Germline V gives CDR1 SNHLY, CDR2 FYNNEI. CDR3: CASSEALQGLEQYF. DNA for the CDR3: TGTGCCAGCAGTGAAGCGCTTCAGGGGCTAGAGCAGTACTTC.

This clone was recorded only once. The V gene is TRBV7-9, the J gene TRBJ2-1, with a possible D match to TRBD2 (5 bases). The CDR3 length is 16 residues. Germline V lookup: CDR1 SEHNR, CDR2 FQNEAQ (reference sequence). V lost 4 bases to trimming and J lost 0 bases, with 13 bases between them. The CDR3 DNA is TGTGCCAGCAGCTCAGCGGCGGGCCTCTCCTACAATGAGCAGTTCTTC. This sequence encodes CASSSAAGLSYNEQFF.

This clone occurred once. This chain links TRBV29-1 with TRBJ1-1, with 7 bases identical to TRBD1. This CDR3 spans 11 amino acids. CDR1 SQVTM and CDR2 ANQGSEA come from the germline V gene. V shed 7 bases and J 7 bases; nucleotides not matched to a gene: 6. The CDR3 DNA sequence: TGCAGCGGAGCCACAGGGGTTGAAGCTTTCTTT. Protein: CSGATGVEAFF.

The table lists this clone with a few counts. The chain is built from TRBV19 and TRBJ1-1; tentatively, D is TRBD1 (5 bases). V dropped 11 bases and J dropped 7 bases, with 8 bases sitting between them. The CDR3 has 9 residues. In germline, CDR1 is LNHDA, CDR2 SQIVND (reference sequence). CDR3 amino acids: CAAGLEAFF. The DNA for the CDR3 is TGTGCCGCGGGACTTGAAGCTTTCTTT. Combining the CDR3 with reference TRBV19 and TRBJ1-1 gives the whole variable domain DGGITQSPKYLFRKEGQNVTLSCEQNLNHDAMYWYRQDPGQGLRLIYYSQIVNDFQKGDIAEGYSVSREKKESFPLTVTSAQKNPTAFYLCAAGLEAFFGQGTRLTVV.

The chain employs TRBV28 and TRBJ1-5; D possibly corresponds to TRBD1 (5 bases). Looked up from germline, CDR1 is MDHEN and CDR2 is SYDVKM. The V and J ends lost 8 bases and 2 bases respectively, with 13 bases between them. This CDR3 contains 14 residues. This CDR3 reads CASVDGHGNQPQHF. The CDR3 coding sequence is TGTGCCAGCGTAGACGGACATGGCAATCAGCCCCAGCATTTT.

The V and J genes are TRBV6-4 and TRBJ2-3; 7 positions agree with TRBD1. Germline V gene lookup returns CDR1 MRHNA and CDR2 SNTAGT. The CDR3 spans 14 residues. With V trimmed by 4 bases and J by 1 base, 2 bases remained unmatched. The CDR3, as DNA: TGTGCCAGCAGTGTCACAGGGGGCACAGATACGCAGTATTTT. It specifies CASSVTGGTDTQYF.

CDR3 amino acids: CASSYQSGVFTGELFF. Written as DNA, the CDR3 is TGTGCCAGCAGTTACCAGAGCGGAGTGTTCACCGGGGAGCTGTTTTTT. The chain is built from TRBV6-5 and TRBJ2-2; possibly TRBD2 for D (5 bases). The ends were cut back, 2 bases at V and 4 bases at J, with 14 bases in the middle. The CDR3 is made up of 16 amino acids. Germline lookup yields CDR1 MNHEY and CDR2 SVGAGI.

The chain is built from TRBV9 and TRBJ2-1; TRBD2 matches at 9 bases. This CDR3 has 16 residues. In germline, CDR1 is SGDLS, CDR2 YYNGEE. V shed 0 bases, J shed 4 bases, and the junction held 5 bases outside the gene matches. This CDR3 is CASSVGELAGYNEQFF. In nucleotides, the CDR3 is TGTGCCAGCAGCGTAGGGGAACTAGCGGGTTACAATGAGCAGTTCTTC.